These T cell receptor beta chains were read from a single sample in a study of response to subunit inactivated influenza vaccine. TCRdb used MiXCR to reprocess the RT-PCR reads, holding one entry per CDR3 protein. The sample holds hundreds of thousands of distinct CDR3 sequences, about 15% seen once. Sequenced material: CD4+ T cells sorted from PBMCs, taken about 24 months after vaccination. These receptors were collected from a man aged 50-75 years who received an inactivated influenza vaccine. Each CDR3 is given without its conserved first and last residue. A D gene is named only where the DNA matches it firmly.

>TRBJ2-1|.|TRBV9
ASSVGTSGNEQF
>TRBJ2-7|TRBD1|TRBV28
ASSPNRGPSSYEQY
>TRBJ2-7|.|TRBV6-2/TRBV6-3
ASSKGDTYEQY
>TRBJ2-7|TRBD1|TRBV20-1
SAIDRDRLYEQY
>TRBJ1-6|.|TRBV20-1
SARPIGGYNSPLH
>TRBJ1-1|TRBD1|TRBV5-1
ASSPGQGALYTEAF
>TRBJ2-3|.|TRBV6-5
ASSYTLGDTQY
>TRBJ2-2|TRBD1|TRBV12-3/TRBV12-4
ASLTGEWTGELF
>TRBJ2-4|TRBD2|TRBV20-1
SARAGGPSKNIQY
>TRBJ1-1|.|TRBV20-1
SARDTQGFTEAF
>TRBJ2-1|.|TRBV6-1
ASRMTGRHNEQF
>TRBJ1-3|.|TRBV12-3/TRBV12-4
ASRLARYSGNTIY
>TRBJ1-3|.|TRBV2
ASRATGFPGNTIY
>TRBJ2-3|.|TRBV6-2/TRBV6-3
ASLDGNSTDTQY
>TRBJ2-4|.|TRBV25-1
ASSERGHLAKNIQY
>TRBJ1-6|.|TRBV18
ASSYGDNSPLH
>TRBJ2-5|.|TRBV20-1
SWQADQETQY
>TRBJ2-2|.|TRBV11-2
ASSPTGTFTGELF
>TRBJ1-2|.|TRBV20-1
SARNKNYGYT
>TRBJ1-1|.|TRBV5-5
ASSLAQGSPEAF
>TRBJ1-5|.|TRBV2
ASSDLSSPQH
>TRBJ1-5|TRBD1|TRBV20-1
SALTGGNQPQH
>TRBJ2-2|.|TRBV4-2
ASSQGEYGSGNTGELF
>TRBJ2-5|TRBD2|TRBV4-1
ASRSTSGRETQY
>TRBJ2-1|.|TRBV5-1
ASSWTNREGEQF
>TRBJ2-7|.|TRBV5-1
ASAGVGYEQY
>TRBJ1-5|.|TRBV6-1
ASSEGLRPQH
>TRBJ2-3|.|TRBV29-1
SVRAVHVDTQY
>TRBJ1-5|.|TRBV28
ASSSRGGARGLNQPQH
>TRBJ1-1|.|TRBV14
ASSQTWNTEAF
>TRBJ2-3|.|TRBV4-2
ASSQDLTGRNTQY
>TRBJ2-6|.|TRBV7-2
ASSSPPNVLT
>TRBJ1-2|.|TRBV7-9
ASSLGHRVYGYT
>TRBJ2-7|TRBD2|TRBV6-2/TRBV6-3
ASSYSGLASGAHVSYEQY
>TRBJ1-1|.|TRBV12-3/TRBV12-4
ASSRGRTLAF
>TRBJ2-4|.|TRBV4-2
ASSQEGLARNIQY
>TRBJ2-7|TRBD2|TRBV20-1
SARDSAGGPGEQY
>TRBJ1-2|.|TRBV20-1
SAVQGNYGYT
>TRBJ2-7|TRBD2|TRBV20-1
SALLTSGGYEQY
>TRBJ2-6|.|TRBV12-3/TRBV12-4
ASSRAGGEANVLT
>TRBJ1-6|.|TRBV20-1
SARTGRSNSPLH
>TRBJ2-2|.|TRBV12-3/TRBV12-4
ASSLFESRSNPF
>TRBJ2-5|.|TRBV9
ASSVGGGKQETQY
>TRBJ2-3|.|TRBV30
AWRGKGAGSADTQY
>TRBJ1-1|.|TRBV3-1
ASSQVLGDTEAF
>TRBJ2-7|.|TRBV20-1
SARDIFGGPTGGYEQY
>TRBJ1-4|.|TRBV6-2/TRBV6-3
ASKRGEKLF
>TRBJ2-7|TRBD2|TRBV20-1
SARLLAGDLRSQY
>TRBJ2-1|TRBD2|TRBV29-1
SVGGRDSYNEQF
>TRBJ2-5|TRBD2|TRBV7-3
ASSLSSGSRETRY
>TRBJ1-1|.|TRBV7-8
ATRPLRDTKAF
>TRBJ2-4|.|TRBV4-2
ASSQDKKY
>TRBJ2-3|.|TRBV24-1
ATSEPATQY
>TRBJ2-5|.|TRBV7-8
ASSLARSGRETQY
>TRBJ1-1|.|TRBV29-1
SAREQMNTEAF
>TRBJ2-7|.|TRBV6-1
ASTRMARGDSYEQY
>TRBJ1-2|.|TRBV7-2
ASSLGQSPNYGYT
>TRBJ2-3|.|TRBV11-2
ASSLARQLDTQY